This passage covers 10 T cell receptor beta chains from one sample sequenced in a study of T cell responses to AZD1222 COVID-19 vaccine. Sequencing used immunoSEQ multiplex PCR; TCRdb keeps in-frame clones, though not all of them. The sample holds over 110,000 clones, more than 85% seen once. The sequences come from peripheral blood, collected on day 0 of AZD1222 vaccination. These receptor sequences come from an adult in good health.

The rearrangement links TRBV2 to TRBJ2-1; D remains unclear. The CDR3 extends over 11 amino acids. V was pared by 4 bases and J by 6 bases, with 4 bases between. Germline V lookup: CDR1 SNHLY, CDR2 FYNNEI. The CDR3 bases are TGTGCCAGCAGTGCCCCCAATGAGCAGTTCTTC. As protein: CASSAPNEQFF. The full variable domain, in which reference TRBV2 and TRBJ2-1 provide the parts outside the CDR3, is EPEVTQTPSHQVTQMGQEVILRCVPISNHLYFYWYRQILGQKVEFLVSFYNNEISEKSEIFDDQFSVERPDGSNFTLKIRSTKLEDSAMYFCASSAPNEQFFGPGTRLTVL.

The genes are TRBV20-1 and TRBJ2-3; 14 bases fit TRBD2. V trimming: 3 bases; J trimming: 2 bases; junction bases outside the gene matches: 19. CDR3 size: 21 residues. CDR1 DFQATT and CDR2 SNEGSKA come from the germline V gene (reference sequence). CDR3 in DNA: TGCAGTGCTAGTCTAGCTCCTGCGACTAGCGGGGGGGGGTCGCTCACAGATACGCAGTATTTT. Its protein product is CSASLAPATSGGGSLTDTQYF.

The chain joins TRBV5-1 to TRBJ2-1, with D tentatively TRBD1 (7 bases). Germline V lookup: CDR1 SGHRS, CDR2 YFSETQ. V was trimmed by 3 bases and J by 3 bases, leaving 10 bases between them. The CDR3 spans 14 residues. The CDR3 here is CASSSGGNYNEQFF. CDR3 DNA sequence: TGCGCCAGCAGCTCAGGGGGGAACTACAATGAGCAGTTCTTC.

This rearrangement joins TRBV5-5 to TRBJ1-5, with unresolved D. The germline gives CDR1 SGHKS, CDR2 YYEKEE (reference sequence). CDR3 size: 15 residues. V shed 5 bases and J shed 0 bases, with 12 bases lying between them. The CDR3 is CASSSPGDSNQPQHF. The CDR3 DNA is TGTGCCAGCAGTTCTCCGGGAGATAGCAATCAGCCCCAGCATTTT.

The V gene is TRBV19, the J gene TRBJ2-7, with D possibly being TRBD1 (5 bases). Germline-derived CDR1 and CDR2 are LNHDA and SQIVND (reference sequence). There are 15 residues in the CDR3. Trimming left V 2 bases short and J 6 bases short, with 17 bases between. The DNA of the CDR3 is TGTGCCAGTAGTATACTGTCCCAGGACATCCGCGAGCAGTACTTC. It yields the protein CASSILSQDIREQYF.

The chain has TRBV11-3 and TRBJ1-1; D gene unclear. Deletions cut 7 bases from V and 3 bases from J, with 18 bases between. The germline gives CDR1 SGHNT, CDR2 YENEEA. CDR3 length: 15 residues. The CDR3 DNA reads as TGTGCCAGCACTAGAAACCTCCGGCAGGACACTGAAGCTTTCTTT. This codes for CASTRNLRQDTEAFF.

J is TRBJ2-7 and V is TRBV14; D remains ambiguous. CDR3 length equals 14 residues. Per the germline V gene, CDR1 is SGHDN and CDR2 is FVKESK. Trimming pared 5 bases from V and 2 bases from J, leaving 13 bases between. The CDR3 is CASSVEDFPYEQYF. CDR3 DNA: TGTGCCAGCAGCGTTGAGGATTTTCCCTACGAGCAGTACTTC.

The rearrangement links TRBV20-1 to TRBJ1-5; D unclear. The germline V gene encodes CDR1 DFQATT and CDR2 SNEGSKA (reference sequence). V was shortened by 3 bases and J by 9 bases, with 18 bases between the two germline ends. The CDR3 contains 14 residues. The CDR3 protein is CSASDFRRGRPQHF. CDR3 nucleotides: TGCAGTGCTAGTGATTTCCGCCGCGGCAGGCCCCAGCATTTT.

This chain connects TRBV11-2 to TRBJ1-1; D is possibly TRBD1 (6 bases). Trimming removed 5 bases at V and 5 bases at J, with 12 bases between. Per the germline V gene, CDR1 is SGHAT and CDR2 is FQNNGV. The CDR3 spans 13 residues. The CDR3, as DNA: TGTGCCAGCAGCCCCCGACAGGCGACTGAAGCTTTCTTT. It encodes CASSPRQATEAFF.

In this sample, this clone turned up once. The rearrangement uses TRBV3-1 (or the pseudogene TRBV3-2) and TRBJ2-2; unclear D gene. The V and J ends lost 4 bases and 3 bases respectively, with 6 bases between them. Germline-derived CDR1 and CDR2 are LGHDT and YNNKEL (reference sequence). The CDR3 contains 13 residues. In DNA form, the CDR3 reads TGTGCCAGCAGCCTTCTCCACACCGGGGAGCTGTTTTTT. Its translation is CASSLLHTGELFF.